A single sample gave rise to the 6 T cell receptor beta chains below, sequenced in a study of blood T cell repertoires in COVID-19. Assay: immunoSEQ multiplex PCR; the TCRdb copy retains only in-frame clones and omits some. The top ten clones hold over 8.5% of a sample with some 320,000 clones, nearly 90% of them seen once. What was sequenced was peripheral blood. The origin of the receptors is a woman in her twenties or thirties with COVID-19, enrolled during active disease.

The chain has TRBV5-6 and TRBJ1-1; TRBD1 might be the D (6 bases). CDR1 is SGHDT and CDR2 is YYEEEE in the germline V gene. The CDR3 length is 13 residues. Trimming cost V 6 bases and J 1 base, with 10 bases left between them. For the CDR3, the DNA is TGTGCCAGCAACTACAGGGAGAACACTGAAGCTTTCTTT. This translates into CASNYRENTEAFF.

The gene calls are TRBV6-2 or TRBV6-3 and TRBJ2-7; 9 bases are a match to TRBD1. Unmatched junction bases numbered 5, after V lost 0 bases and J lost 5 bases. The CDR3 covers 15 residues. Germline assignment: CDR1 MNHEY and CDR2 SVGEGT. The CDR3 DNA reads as TGTGCCAGCAGTTACTCGTGGGACAGGGTACACGAGCAGTACTTC. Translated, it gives CASSYSWDRVHEQYF.

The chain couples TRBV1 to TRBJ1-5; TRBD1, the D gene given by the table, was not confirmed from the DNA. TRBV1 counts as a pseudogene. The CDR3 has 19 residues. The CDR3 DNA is TGCACCAGCAGCCAAGAGAGGGGGGACAGGGTGTTATCGTGGCCGCCCCAGCATTTT. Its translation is CTSSQERGDRVLSWPPQHF.

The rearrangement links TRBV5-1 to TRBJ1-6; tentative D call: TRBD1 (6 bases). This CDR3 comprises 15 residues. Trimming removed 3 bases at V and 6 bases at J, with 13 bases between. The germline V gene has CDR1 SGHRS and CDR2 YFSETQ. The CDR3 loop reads CASSSRVRGNSPLHF. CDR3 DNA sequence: TGCGCCAGCAGCTCACGCGTCAGGGGTAATTCACCCCTCCACTTT. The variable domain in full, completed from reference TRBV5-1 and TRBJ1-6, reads KAGVTQTPRYLIKTRGQQVTLSCSPISGHRSVSWYQQTPGQGLQFLFEYFSETQRNKGNFPGRFSGRQFSNSRSEMNVSTLELGDSALYLCASSSRVRGNSPLHFGNGTRLTVT.

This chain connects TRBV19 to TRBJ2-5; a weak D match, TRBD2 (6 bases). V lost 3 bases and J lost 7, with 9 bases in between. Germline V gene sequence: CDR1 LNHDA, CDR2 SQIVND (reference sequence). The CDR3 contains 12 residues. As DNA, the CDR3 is TGTGCCAGTAGTATGGGGGGTCGGACCCAGTACTTC. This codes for CASSMGGRTQYF.

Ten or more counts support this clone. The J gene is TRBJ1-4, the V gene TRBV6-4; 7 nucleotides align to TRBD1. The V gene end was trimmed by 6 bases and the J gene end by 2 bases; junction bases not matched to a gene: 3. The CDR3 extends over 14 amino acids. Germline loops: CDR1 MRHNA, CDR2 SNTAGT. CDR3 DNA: TGTGCCAGCAGCCCGACAGGGACTAATGAAAAACTGTTTTTT. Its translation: CASSPTGTNEKLFF.